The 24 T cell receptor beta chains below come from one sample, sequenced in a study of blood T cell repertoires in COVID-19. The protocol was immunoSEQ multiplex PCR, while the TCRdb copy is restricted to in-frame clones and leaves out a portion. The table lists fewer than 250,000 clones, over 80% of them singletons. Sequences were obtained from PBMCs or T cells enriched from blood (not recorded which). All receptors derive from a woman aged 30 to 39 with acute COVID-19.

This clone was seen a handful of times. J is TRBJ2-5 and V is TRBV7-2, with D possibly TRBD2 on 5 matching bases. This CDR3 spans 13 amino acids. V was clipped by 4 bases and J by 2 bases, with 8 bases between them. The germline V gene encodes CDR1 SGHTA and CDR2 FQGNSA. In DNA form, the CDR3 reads TGTGCCAGCAGCTCGGACTTTCAAGAGACCCAGTACTTC. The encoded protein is CASSSDFQETQYF. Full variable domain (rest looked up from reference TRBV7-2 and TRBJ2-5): GAGVSQSPSNKVTEKGKDVELRCDPISGHTALYWYRQSLGQGLEFLIYFQGNSAPDKSGLPSDRFSAERTGGSVSTLTIQRTQQEDSAVYLCASSSDFQETQYFGPGTRLLVL.

The chain's CDR3 is CASSSGTGIRGTDTQYF. The CDR3 DNA follows: TGTGCCAGCAGCTCAGGGACAGGTATTCGGGGGACAGATACGCAGTATTTT. The chain has TRBV11-3 and TRBJ2-3, with TRBD1 matching over 8 bases. The germline V gene encodes CDR1 SGHNT and CDR2 YENEEA. The CDR3 spans 17 residues. With V trimmed by 4 bases and J by 3 bases, 12 bases remained unmatched.

The DNA of the CDR3 is TGTGCCAACAAGGGGGAGACAGATACGCAGTATTTT. Its protein is CANKGETDTQYF. The chain combines TRBV2 with TRBJ2-3; perhaps TRBD1 as D (6 bases). V shed 10 bases and J shed 3 bases, with 11 bases lying between them. This CDR3 is 12 amino acids long. The germline CDR1 and CDR2 sequences are SNHLY and FYNNEI.

CDR3 coding DNA: TGTGCCAGCAGCTTCGGGACAGGGGGCAACGAGCAGTACTTC. This translates into CASSFGTGGNEQYF. The chain couples TRBV7-8 to TRBJ2-7, with 12 nucleotides matching TRBD1. Germline CDR1 reads SGHVS; CDR2 reads FQNEAQ. V dropped 3 bases and J dropped 5; count of bases not matched to a gene: 2. CDR3 length equals 14 residues. The variable domain in full, with the rest retrieved from reference TRBV7-8 and TRBJ2-7, is GAGVSQSPRYKVAKRGQDVALRCDPISGHVSLFWYQQALGQGPEFLTYFQNEAQLDKSGLPSDRFFAERPEGSVSTLKIQRTQQEDSAVYLCASSFGTGGNEQYFGPGTRLTVT.

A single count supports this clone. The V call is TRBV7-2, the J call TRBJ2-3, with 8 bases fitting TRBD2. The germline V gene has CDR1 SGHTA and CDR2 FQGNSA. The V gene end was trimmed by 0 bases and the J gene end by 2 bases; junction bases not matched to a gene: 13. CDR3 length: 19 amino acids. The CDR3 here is CASSLAPSHLAGNTDTQYF. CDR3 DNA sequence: TGTGCCAGCAGCTTAGCCCCCTCCCACTTAGCGGGAAACACAGATACGCAGTATTTT.

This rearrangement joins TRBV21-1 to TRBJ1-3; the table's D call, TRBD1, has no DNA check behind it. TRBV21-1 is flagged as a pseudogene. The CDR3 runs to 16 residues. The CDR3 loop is CASSSRDSHSGNTIYF. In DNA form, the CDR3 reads TGTGCCAGCAGCAGCCGGGACAGCCACTCTGGAAACACCATATATTTT.

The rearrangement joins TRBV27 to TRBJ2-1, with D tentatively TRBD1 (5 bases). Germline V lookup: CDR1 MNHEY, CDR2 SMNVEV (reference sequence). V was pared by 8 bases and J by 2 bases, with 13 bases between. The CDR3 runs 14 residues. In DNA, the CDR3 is TGTGCCAGCCGAGACAGCCCCCCCTACAATGAGCAGTTCTTC. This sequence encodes CASRDSPPYNEQFF.

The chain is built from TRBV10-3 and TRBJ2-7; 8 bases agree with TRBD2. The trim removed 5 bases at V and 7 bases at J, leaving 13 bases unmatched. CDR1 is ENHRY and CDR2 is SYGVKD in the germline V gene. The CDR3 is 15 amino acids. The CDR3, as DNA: TGTGCCATCAGTAGGCTAGCGGGTCCGGATAGGGAGCAGTACTTC. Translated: CAISRLAGPDREQYF.

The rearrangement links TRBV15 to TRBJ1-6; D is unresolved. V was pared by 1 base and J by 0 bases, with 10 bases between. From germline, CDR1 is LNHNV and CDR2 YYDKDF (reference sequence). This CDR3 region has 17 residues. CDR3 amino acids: CATSRGVSGSYNSPLHF. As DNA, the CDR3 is TGTGCCACCAGCAGAGGGGTATCGGGCTCCTATAATTCACCCCTCCACTTT.

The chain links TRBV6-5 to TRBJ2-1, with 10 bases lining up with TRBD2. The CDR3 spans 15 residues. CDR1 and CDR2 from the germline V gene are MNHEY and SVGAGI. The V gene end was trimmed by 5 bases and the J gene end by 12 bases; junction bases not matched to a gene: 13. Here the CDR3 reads CASSRTSGEGSAQFF. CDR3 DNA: TGTGCCAGCAGTCGTACTAGCGGGGAGGGATCTGCGCAGTTCTTC.

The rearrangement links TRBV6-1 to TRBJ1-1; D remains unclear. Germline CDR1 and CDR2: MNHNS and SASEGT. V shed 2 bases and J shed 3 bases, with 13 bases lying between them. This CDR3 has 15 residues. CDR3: CASSETGRADTEAFF. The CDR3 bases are TGTGCCAGCAGTGAAACGGGGAGGGCGGACACTGAAGCTTTCTTT.

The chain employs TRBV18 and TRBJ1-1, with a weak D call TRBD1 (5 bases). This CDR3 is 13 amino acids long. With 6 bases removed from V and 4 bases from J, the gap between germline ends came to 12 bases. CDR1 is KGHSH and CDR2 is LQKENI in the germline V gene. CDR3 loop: CASSLGQGTEAFF. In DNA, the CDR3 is TGTGCCAGCTCCCTCGGGCAGGGCACTGAAGCTTTCTTT.

The CDR3 coding sequence is TGTGCCACCAGCTTCCGGGGGGGATTCAACGAGCAGTACTTC. This sequence encodes CATSFRGGFNEQYF. V is TRBV15 and J is TRBJ2-7; the match to TRBD2 covers 8 bases. Germline-derived CDR1 and CDR2 are LNHNV and YYDKDF (reference sequence). With V trimmed by 5 bases and J by 5 bases, 8 bases remained unmatched. This CDR3 region has 14 residues. Looking up the rest from reference TRBV15 and TRBJ2-7 gives the full variable domain: DAMVIQNPRYQVTQFGKPVTLSCSQTLNHNVMYWYQQKSSQAPKLLFHYYDKDFNNEADTPDNFQSRRPNTSFCFLDIRSPGLGDTAMYLCATSFRGGFNEQYFGPGTRLTVT.

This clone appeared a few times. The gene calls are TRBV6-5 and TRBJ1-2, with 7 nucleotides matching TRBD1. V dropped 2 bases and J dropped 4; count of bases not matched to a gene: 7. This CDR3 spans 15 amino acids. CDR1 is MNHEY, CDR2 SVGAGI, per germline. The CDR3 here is CASSYLRQGPYGYTF. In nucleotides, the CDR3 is TGTGCCAGCAGTTACCTGAGACAGGGACCCTATGGCTACACCTTC.

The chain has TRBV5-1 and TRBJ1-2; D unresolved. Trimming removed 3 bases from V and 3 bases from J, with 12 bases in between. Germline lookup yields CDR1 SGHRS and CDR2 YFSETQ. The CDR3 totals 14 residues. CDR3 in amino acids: CASSSQTAHYGYTF. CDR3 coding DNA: TGCGCCAGCAGCTCGCAAACAGCCCACTATGGCTACACCTTC.

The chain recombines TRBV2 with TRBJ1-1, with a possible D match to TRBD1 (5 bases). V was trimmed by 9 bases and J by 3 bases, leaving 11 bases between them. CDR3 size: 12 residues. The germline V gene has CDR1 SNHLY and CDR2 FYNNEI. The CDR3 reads CARGGDHTEAFF. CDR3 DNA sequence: TGTGCCAGGGGGGGGGACCACACTGAAGCTTTCTTT.

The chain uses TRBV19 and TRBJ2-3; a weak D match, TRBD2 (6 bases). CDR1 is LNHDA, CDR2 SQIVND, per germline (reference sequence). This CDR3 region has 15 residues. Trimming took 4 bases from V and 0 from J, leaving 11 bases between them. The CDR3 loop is CASSKAGISTDTQYF. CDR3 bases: TGTGCCAGTAGTAAAGCGGGTATTAGCACAGATACGCAGTATTTT.

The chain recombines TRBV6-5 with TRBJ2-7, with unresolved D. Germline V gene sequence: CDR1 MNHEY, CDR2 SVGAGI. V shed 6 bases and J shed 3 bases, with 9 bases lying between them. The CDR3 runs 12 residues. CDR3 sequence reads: CASRLGNYEQYF. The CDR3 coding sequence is TGTGCCAGCAGGCTAGGCAACTACGAGCAGTACTTC.

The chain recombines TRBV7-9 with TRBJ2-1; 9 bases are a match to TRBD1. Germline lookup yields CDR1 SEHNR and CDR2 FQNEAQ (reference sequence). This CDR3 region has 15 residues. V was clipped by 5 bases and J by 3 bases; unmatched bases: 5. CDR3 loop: CASSPETGGYNEQFF. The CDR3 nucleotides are TGTGCCAGCAGCCCCGAGACAGGGGGCTACAATGAGCAGTTCTTC.

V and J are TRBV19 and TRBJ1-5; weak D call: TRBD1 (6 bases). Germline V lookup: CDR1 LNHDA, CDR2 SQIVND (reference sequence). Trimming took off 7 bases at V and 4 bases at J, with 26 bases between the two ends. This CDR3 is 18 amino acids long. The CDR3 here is CASKRWGQNLGNNQPQHF. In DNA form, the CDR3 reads TGTGCCAGTAAAAGATGGGGACAAAACCTAGGGAATAATCAGCCCCAGCATTTT.

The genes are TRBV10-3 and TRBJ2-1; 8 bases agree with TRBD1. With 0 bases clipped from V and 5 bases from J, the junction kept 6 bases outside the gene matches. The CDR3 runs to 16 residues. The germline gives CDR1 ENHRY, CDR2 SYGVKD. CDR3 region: CAISESPGQDNNEQFF. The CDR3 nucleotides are TGTGCCATCAGTGAGTCCCCGGGACAGGACAACAATGAGCAGTTCTTC.

In nucleotides, the CDR3 is TGTGCCAGCAGCCCGCGACAGAGTGGTTTTGCTTTGAACACTGAAGCTTTCTTT. It is translated as CASSPRQSGFALNTEAFF. The chain joins TRBV7-9 to TRBJ1-1; tentative D call: TRBD1 (5 bases). The CDR3 runs to 18 residues. Germline CDR1 reads SEHNR; CDR2 reads FQNEAQ (reference sequence). The V end lost 5 bases, the J end lost 0 bases, and 22 bases lay between the germline ends. The variable domain in full, completed from reference TRBV7-9 and TRBJ1-1, reads DTGVSQNPRHKITKRGQNVTFRCDPISEHNRLYWYRQTLGQGPEFLTYFQNEAQLEKSRLLSDRFSAERPKGSFSTLEIQRTEQGDSAMYLCASSPRQSGFALNTEAFFGQGTRLTVV.

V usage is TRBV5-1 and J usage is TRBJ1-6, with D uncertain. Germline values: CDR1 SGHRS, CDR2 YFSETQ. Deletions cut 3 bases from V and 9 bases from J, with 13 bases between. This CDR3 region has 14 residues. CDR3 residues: CASSSQLSGSPLHF. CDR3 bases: TGCGCCAGCAGCTCGCAATTGTCGGGTTCACCCCTCCACTTT.

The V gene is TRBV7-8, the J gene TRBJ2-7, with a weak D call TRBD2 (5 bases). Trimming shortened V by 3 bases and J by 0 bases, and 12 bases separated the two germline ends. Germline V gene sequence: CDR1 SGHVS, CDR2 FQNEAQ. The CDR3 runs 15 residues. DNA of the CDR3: TGTGCCAGCAGCTTGGGCGGGCTTAGCTCCTACGAGCAGTACTTC. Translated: CASSLGGLSSYEQYF. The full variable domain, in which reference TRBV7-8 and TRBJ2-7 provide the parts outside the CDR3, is GAGVSQSPRYKVAKRGQDVALRCDPISGHVSLFWYQQALGQGPEFLTYFQNEAQLDKSGLPSDRFFAERPEGSVSTLKIQRTQQEDSAVYLCASSLGGLSSYEQYFGPGTRLTVT.